A single sample is the source of the 13 T cell receptor beta chains below, sequenced in a study of tumor and adjacent non-tumor tissue in lung cancer. The library came from three nested PCR rounds adapted from ARM-PCR protocols. TCRdb ran MiXCR on the multiplex PCR reads and lists one entry per CDR3 protein. Found here are around 140,000 distinct CDR3 sequences, around 60% of them singletons; the top ten hold about 18%. This sample's RNA came from whole unsorted tissue. Sequenced material: lung tumor tissue. These receptors came from a man in his 60s with small cell lung cancer.

The chain combines TRBV11-3 with TRBJ1-6; D possibly corresponds to TRBD1 (5 bases). Trimming took 5 bases from V and 6 from J, leaving 11 bases between them. Germline V gene sequence: CDR1 SGHNT, CDR2 YENEEA. CDR3 size: 14 residues. DNA for the CDR3: TGTGCCAGCAGCATCGGGGCACGTAATTCACCCCTCCACTTT. Its protein product is CASSIGARNSPLHF.

This rearrangement joins TRBV11-3 to TRBJ1-2, with 9 bases identical to TRBD1. This CDR3 comprises 14 residues. Germline V CDR1 and CDR2: SGHNT, YENEEA. V gave up 9 bases and J gave up 8 bases; unmatched junction bases: 13. The DNA of the CDR3 is TGTGCCAGAAGCCGAGGGACAGGGTTTAACGGCTACACCTTC. It translates to CARSRGTGFNGYTF. Variable domain in full (rest from reference TRBV11-3 and TRBJ1-2): EAGVVQSPRYKIIEKKQPVAFWCNPISGHNTLYWYLQNLGQGPELLIRYENEEAVDDSQLPKDRFSAERLKGVDSTLKIQPAELGDSAVYLCARSRGTGFNGYTFGSGTRLTVV.

The rearrangement uses TRBV20-1 and TRBJ2-1; 7 bases are a match to TRBD1. The V gene end was trimmed by 6 bases and the J gene end by 15 bases; junction bases not matched to a gene: 23. This CDR3 region has 15 residues. Germline-derived CDR1 and CDR2 are DFQATT and SNEGSKA (reference sequence). CDR3 amino acids: CSAKHPEQGIESMFF. The CDR3 DNA follows: TGCAGTGCCAAGCACCCGGAACAGGGGATAGAAAGTATGTTCTTC.

DNA of the CDR3: TGTGCCAGCGGTTCGGCCGGACAGGGGGCCTTATTCAACACTGAAGCTTTCTTT. Translation gives CASGSAGQGALFNTEAFF. The chain recombines TRBV28 with TRBJ1-1; the match to TRBD1 covers 11 bases. CDR1 and CDR2 from the germline V gene are MDHEN and SYDVKM. The V gene end was trimmed by 8 bases and the J gene end by 2 bases; junction bases not matched to a gene: 16. The CDR3 extends over 18 amino acids.

A note on this clonotype: A much larger clone is a single base away; this may be a read error. The chain carries TRBV14 and TRBJ2-1; the match to TRBD2 covers 11 bases. The germline gives CDR1 SGHDN, CDR2 FVKESK. The CDR3 contains 17 residues. The CDR3 reads CASSQVGGTSGYNEQLF. In DNA form, the CDR3 reads TGTGCCAGCAGCCAAGTAGGCGGGACTAGCGGTTACAATGAGCAGCTCTTC.

As concerns this clonotype: A much more abundant neighbour one base away suggests this may be a read error. The chain combines TRBV11-3 with TRBJ2-1; D gene unclear. The germline V gene has CDR1 SGHNT and CDR2 YENEEA. The CDR3 extends over 12 amino acids. The CDR3 protein is CASGLVRLEQFF. DNA for the CDR3: TGTGCCAGCGGCTTAGTCCGTCTTGAGCAGTTCTTC.

On this clonotype itself: The junction and the germline gene differ at one end; a read error may be behind it. The chain recombines TRBV10-2 with TRBJ1-1; 7 nucleotides agree with TRBD1. This CDR3 is built from 15 residues. Germline V gene data show CDR1 as WSHSY and CDR2 as SAAADI. CDR3 coding DNA: TGCGCCGGCAGTGAGTCGGACAGGAGGAACACTGAAGCTTTCTTT. It is translated as CAGSESDRRNTEAFF.

With respect to this clonotype: A read error may account for a junction end that differs from germline. The chain uses TRBV6-5 and TRBJ1-5, with 7 nucleotides matching TRBD1. Germline CDR1 and CDR2: MNHEY and SVGAGI. The CDR3 covers 18 residues. The CDR3 coding sequence is TGTGCCAGCAGTCTCCGACAGGGTGGATATGGTTTCAATCAGCCCCATCATTTT. Protein product: CASSLRQGGYGFNQPHHF.

This clonotype was counted once. A read error may account for a junction end that differs from germline. The chain uses TRBV12-3 or TRBV12-4 and TRBJ2-3; a weak D match, TRBD1 (6 bases). There are 16 residues in the CDR3. The DNA of the CDR3 is TGTGCCAACAGTTTGGGGTCGACAGGTTCATCAGTTACGCAGTATTTT. Translated: CANSLGSTGSSVTQYF.

This chain connects TRBV5-1 to TRBJ2-7; D call uncertain. V lost 6 bases and J lost 3, with 13 bases in between. The germline V gene encodes CDR1 SGHRS and CDR2 YFSETQ. The CDR3 length is 13 residues. CDR3 protein: CASTSDGYYEQYF. The CDR3 DNA reads TGCGCCAGCACTTCGGACGGGTACTACGAGCAGTACTTC.

As for this clonotype: A much more abundant neighbour one base away suggests this may be a read error. The rearrangement joins TRBV6-1 to TRBJ2-7, with 10 bases aligning to TRBD2. Germline V gene lookup returns CDR1 MNHNS and CDR2 SASEGT. CDR3 length: 18 amino acids. CDR3 sequence (DNA): TGTGTCAGCAGATATCGGTTTCTAGCGGGAGAATATCGGTACGAGCAGTACTTC. Its protein product is CVSRYRFLAGEYRYEQYF.

As to this clonotype: This is likely a read error, given that the CDR3 carries no conserved phenylalanine or tryptophan at its end. The chain links TRBV24-1 to TRBJ2-2; the D is unclear. Per germline, CDR1 KGHDR and CDR2 SFDVKD. This CDR3 spans 13 amino acids. V lost 5 bases and J 2 bases, leaving 5 bases between the germline ends. The CDR3 loop reads CATSGANTGELFY. CDR3 nucleotide sequence: TGTGCCACCAGTGGGGCCAACACCGGGGAGCTGTTTTAT.

This clonotype was observed once. Germline and junction disagree at one end, which may indicate a read error. J is TRBJ1-3 and V is TRBV6-5; D call uncertain. The germline V gene has CDR1 MNHEY and CDR2 SVGAGI. The CDR3 consists of 15 residues. CDR3 nucleotide sequence: TGTGCCGGCAGTTTGCGATGGCTTTCTGGAAACACCATATATTTT. As protein: CAGSLRWLSGNTIYF.